This passage covers 16 T cell receptor beta chains from one sample sequenced in a study of blood T cell repertoires in COVID-19. The table came from immunoSEQ multiplex PCR; TCRdb's copy has only in-frame clones and leaves some out. The data contain over 100,000 clones, 80% of them seen just once; the ten biggest clones take up around 4%. Source material: peripheral blood. These receptors were obtained from a human donor in a cohort sampled during active or convalescent COVID-19.

This clone was counted between two and nine times. The gene calls are TRBV9 and TRBJ2-1; the D is unclear. This CDR3 region has 17 residues. V was clipped by 0 bases and J by 4 bases, with 17 bases between them. Germline V gene data show CDR1 as SGDLS and CDR2 as YYNGEE. The CDR3: CASSVGSALILYNEQFF. DNA for the CDR3: TGTGCCAGCAGCGTAGGATCAGCCTTAATACTATACAATGAGCAGTTCTTC.

The chain uses TRBV5-1 and TRBJ1-1; 7 nucleotides line up with TRBD1. Germline V gene lookup returns CDR1 SGHRS and CDR2 YFSETQ. The CDR3 covers 12 residues. After removal of 4 bases from V and 8 bases from J, the junction contained 5 bases not matched to a gene. CDR3 coding DNA: TGCGCCAGCAGCCGGGACAGAAAAGAAGCTTTCTTT. Amino acids: CASSRDRKEAFF.

Only one count was recorded for this clone. The chain combines TRBV10-2 with TRBJ1-1, with a possible D match to TRBD1 (5 bases). The V end was cut by 0 bases, the J end by 11 bases, with 13 bases between. Germline V gives CDR1 WSHSY, CDR2 SAAADI. This CDR3 is 13 amino acids long. The DNA for the CDR3 is TGCGCCAGCAGTGAGTCAGGCAGGGCCAGGGCTTTCTTT. It is translated as CASSESGRARAFF.

The sample holds one count of this clone. The V and J genes are TRBV7-8 and TRBJ2-7; perhaps TRBD1 as D (5 bases). The CDR3 extends over 14 amino acids. V was cut by 1 base and J by 7 bases, with 14 bases left in between. Germline V lookup: CDR1 SGHVS, CDR2 FQNEAQ. This chain's CDR3 is CASSLEGNGREQYF. CDR3 coding DNA: TGTGCCAGCAGCTTAGAGGGGAACGGTCGGGAGCAGTACTTC.

The chain has TRBV19 and TRBJ2-3, with 12 nucleotides matching TRBD2. This CDR3 is 14 amino acids long. In germline, CDR1 is LNHDA, CDR2 SQIVND (reference sequence). Unmatched junction bases numbered 6, after V lost 9 bases and J lost 5 bases. This chain's CDR3 is CASRLAGDLDTQYF. Here the CDR3 DNA reads TGTGCCAGCCGACTAGCGGGAGACCTAGATACGCAGTATTTT.

The rearrangement uses TRBV29-1 and TRBJ2-7; 11 positions match TRBD2. In germline, CDR1 is SQVTM, CDR2 ANQGSEA. With 0 bases clipped from V and 1 base from J, the junction kept 8 bases outside the gene matches. The CDR3 totals 17 residues. CDR3 DNA: TGCAGCGTTGAAGATGAGTCGACTAGCGGGGTGTCCTACGAGCAGTACTTC. It specifies CSVEDESTSGVSYEQYF.

The chain couples TRBV12-3 or TRBV12-4 to TRBJ2-2, with D maybe TRBD1 (5 bases). V was trimmed by 5 bases and J by 1 base, leaving 5 bases between them. The CDR3 runs 13 residues. Written as DNA, the CDR3 is TGTGCCAGCAGTGACAGGAACACCGGGGAGCTGTTTTTT. This encodes CASSDRNTGELFF.

The chain recombines TRBV7-2 with TRBJ2-5; the D gene is possibly TRBD1 (6 bases). This CDR3 is 15 amino acids long. V lost 0 bases to trimming and J lost 3 bases, with 11 bases between them. Germline CDR1 is SGHTA and CDR2 is FQGNSA. The CDR3, as DNA: TGTGCCAGCAGCTTAGCGAAGACAGGAAAAGAGACCCAGTACTTC. Its translation is CASSLAKTGKETQYF.

The V gene is TRBV18, the J gene TRBJ2-1; weak D call: TRBD2 (6 bases). The ends were cut back, 3 bases at V and 4 bases at J, with 13 bases in the middle. This CDR3 has 15 amino acids. The germline V gene has CDR1 KGHSH and CDR2 LQKENI. In DNA, the CDR3 is TGTGCCAGCTCACCGGGGCGGGGTACGTACAATGAGCAGTTCTTC. Translating it yields CASSPGRGTYNEQFF.

This chain connects TRBV5-1 to TRBJ2-1; 15 nucleotides align to TRBD2. Germline assignment: CDR1 SGHRS and CDR2 YFSETQ. With 2 bases clipped from V and 4 bases from J, the junction kept 10 bases outside the gene matches. This CDR3 contains 19 residues. The DNA of the CDR3 is TGCGCCAGCAGCTTTTCGCCCGGACTAGCGGGAGGGCCGTACAATGAGCAGTTCTTC. Amino acids: CASSFSPGLAGGPYNEQFF.

V usage is TRBV11-2 and J usage is TRBJ1-1; a possible D gene is TRBD1 (6 bases). Trimming cost V 2 bases and J 4 bases, with 17 bases left between them. This CDR3 is 16 amino acids long. CDR1 and CDR2 (germline): SGHAT, FQNNGV. CDR3 amino acids: CASSLWLGGGITEAFF. CDR3 DNA sequence: TGTGCCAGCAGCTTATGGTTAGGGGGAGGGATCACTGAAGCTTTCTTT. The full variable domain, completed using reference TRBV11-2 and TRBJ1-1, is EAGVAQSPRYKIIEKRQSVAFWCNPISGHATLYWYQQILGQGPKLLIQFQNNGVVDDSQLPKDRFSAERLKGVDSTLKIQPAKLEDSAVYLCASSLWLGGGITEAFFGQGTRLTVV.

The CDR3, as DNA: TGTGCCAGCAGCTCTCCCTGGGTACTAGGCCCTGGAAACACCATATATTTT. It yields the protein CASSSPWVLGPGNTIYF. The chain employs TRBV7-2 and TRBJ1-3; D unclear. This CDR3 is built from 17 residues. Deletions cut 4 bases from V and 2 bases from J, with 18 bases between. Germline lookup yields CDR1 SGHTA and CDR2 FQGNSA. Full variable domain (rest looked up from reference TRBV7-2 and TRBJ1-3): GAGVSQSPSNKVTEKGKDVELRCDPISGHTALYWYRQSLGQGLEFLIYFQGNSAPDKSGLPSDRFSAERTGGSVSTLTIQRTQQEDSAVYLCASSSPWVLGPGNTIYFGEGSWLTVV.

The chain joins TRBV4-2 to TRBJ2-3, with D tentatively TRBD2 (5 bases). Germline CDR1 LGHNA, CDR2 YNFKEQ. V lost 4 bases and J lost 7, with 27 bases in between. This CDR3 is built from 18 residues. CDR3 residues: CASSPETGPNLRGNTQYF. In DNA, the CDR3 is TGTGCCAGCAGCCCCGAAACTGGACCGAACCTAAGAGGGAATACGCAGTATTTT.

The gene calls are TRBV11-1 and TRBJ1-1, with D possibly TRBD1 on 5 matching bases. V lost 5 bases, J lost 11 bases, and 15 bases lay in between. The V gene's germline CDR1 is SGHAT and CDR2 FQDESV (reference sequence). The CDR3 contains 12 residues. The CDR3: CASSPLGQNAFF. As DNA, the CDR3 is TGTGCCAGCAGCCCTCTGGGGCAAAATGCTTTCTTT.

The chain is built from TRBV28 and TRBJ2-3, with 9 bases aligning to TRBD2. Germline CDR1 reads MDHEN; CDR2 reads SYDVKM. The CDR3 has 15 amino acids. The V gene end was trimmed by 2 bases and the J gene end by 1 base; junction bases not matched to a gene: 1. The CDR3 bases are TGTGCCAGCAGTTTAGTAGCGGGAGGCACAGATACGCAGTATTTT. It specifies CASSLVAGGTDTQYF.

The V and J genes are TRBV23-1 and TRBJ1-6; D gene unclear. TRBV23-1 is classed as an ORF, of uncertain function. Trimming cost V 0 bases and J 5 bases, with 14 bases left between them. This CDR3 region has 17 residues. The CDR3 region has the DNA TGCGCCAGCAGTCAATCACTAGACCGAGTTAATAATTCACCCCTCCACTTT. Translation gives CASSQSLDRVNNSPLHF.